The sequence of this T cell receptor beta chain was determined in a study of blood T cell repertoires in COVID-19. Germline V lookup: CDR1 SGHAT, CDR2 FQNNGV. V was clipped by 4 bases and J by 2 bases, with 3 bases between them. CDR3 length: 12 residues. Assay: immunoSEQ multiplex PCR; the TCRdb copy retains only in-frame clones and omits some. The profile shows more than 100,000 clones, roughly 80% of them singletons. Sequenced input: peripheral blood. The receptor's source is a woman in her fifties or sixties with acute or convalescent COVID-19. V and J are TRBV11-2 and TRBJ1-3; D unclear. For the CDR3, the DNA is TGTGCCAGCAGCTCCACTGGAAACACCATATATTTT. It specifies CASSSTGNTIYF.